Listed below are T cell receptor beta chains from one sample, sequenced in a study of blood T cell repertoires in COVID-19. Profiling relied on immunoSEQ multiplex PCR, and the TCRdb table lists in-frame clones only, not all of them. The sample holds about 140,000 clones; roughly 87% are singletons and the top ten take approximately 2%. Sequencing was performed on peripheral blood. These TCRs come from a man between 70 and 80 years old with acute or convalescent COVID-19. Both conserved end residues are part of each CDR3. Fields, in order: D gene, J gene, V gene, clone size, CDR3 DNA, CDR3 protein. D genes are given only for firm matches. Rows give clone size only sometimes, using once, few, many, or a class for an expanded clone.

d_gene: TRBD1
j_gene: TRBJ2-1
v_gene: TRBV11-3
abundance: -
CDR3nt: TGTGCCAGCAGCCCCAGGACAGGGGACAATGAGCAGTTCTTC
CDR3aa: CASSPRTGDNEQFF

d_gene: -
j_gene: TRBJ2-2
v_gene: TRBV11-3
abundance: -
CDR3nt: TGTGCCAGCAGCTTAAGTCCGAGTGCCGGGGAGCTGTTTTTT
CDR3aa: CASSLSPSAGELFF

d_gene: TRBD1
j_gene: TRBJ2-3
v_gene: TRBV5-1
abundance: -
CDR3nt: TGCGCCAGCAGACGGACAGGGGTCCAGACTAGCACAGATACGCAGTATTTT
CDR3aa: CASRRTGVQTSTDTQYF

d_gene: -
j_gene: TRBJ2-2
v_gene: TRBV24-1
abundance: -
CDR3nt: TGTGCCACCAGTGACTGGGGCCGGAACACCGGGGAGCTGTTTTTT
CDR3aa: CATSDWGRNTGELFF

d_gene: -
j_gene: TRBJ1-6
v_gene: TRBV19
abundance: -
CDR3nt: TGTGCCAGTAGTACAGAAGCTTTTAATTCACCCCTCCACTTT
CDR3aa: CASSTEAFNSPLHF

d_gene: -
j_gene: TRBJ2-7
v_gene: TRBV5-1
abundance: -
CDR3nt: TGCGCCAGCAGCTTGGAGGGTCAGGGGAGTCAGTACTTC
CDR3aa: CASSLEGQGSQYF

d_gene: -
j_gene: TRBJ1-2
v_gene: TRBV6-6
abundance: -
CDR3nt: TGTGCCAGCAGTTATATGACTTTCGATGGCTACACCTTC
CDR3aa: CASSYMTFDGYTF

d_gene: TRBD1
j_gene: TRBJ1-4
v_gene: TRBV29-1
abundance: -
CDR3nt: TGCAGCGTATCCGGGGACAGGGTCGGTGAAAAACTGTTTTTT
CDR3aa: CSVSGDRVGEKLFF

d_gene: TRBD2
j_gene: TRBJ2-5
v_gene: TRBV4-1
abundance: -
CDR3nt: TGCGCCCGCAGCATGCGCGGGGGGGGGTACCAAGAGACCCAGTACTTC
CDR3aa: CARSMRGGGYQETQYF

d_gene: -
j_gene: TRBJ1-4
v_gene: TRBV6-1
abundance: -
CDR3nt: TGTGCCAGCAGTGAATTTGTCGGGGCAACTAATGAAAAACTGTTTTTT
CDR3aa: CASSEFVGATNEKLFF

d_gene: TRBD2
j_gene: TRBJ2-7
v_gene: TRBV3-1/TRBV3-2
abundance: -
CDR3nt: TGTGCCAGCAGCCGGACTAGCACCCACGAGCAGTACTTC
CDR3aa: CASSRTSTHEQYF

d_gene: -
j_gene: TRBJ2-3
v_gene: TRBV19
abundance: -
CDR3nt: TGTGCCAGTAGTATAGATCGGCAGGGGGGTTTGAGAGATACGCAGTATTTT
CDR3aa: CASSIDRQGGLRDTQYF

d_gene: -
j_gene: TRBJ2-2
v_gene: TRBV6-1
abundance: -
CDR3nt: TGTGCCAGCAGGGAACAGGCTAACACCGGGGAGCTGTTTTTT
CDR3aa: CASREQANTGELFF

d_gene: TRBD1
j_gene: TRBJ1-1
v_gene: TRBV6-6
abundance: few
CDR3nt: TGTGCCAGCAGTTATTCCTACAGGGGCTTGAACACTGAAGCTTTCTTT
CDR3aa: CASSYSYRGLNTEAFF

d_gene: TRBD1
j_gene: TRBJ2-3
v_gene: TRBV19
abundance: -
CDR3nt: TGTGCCAGCACGCCGGGACAGGGGCTACATACGCAGTATTTT
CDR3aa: CASTPGQGLHTQYF

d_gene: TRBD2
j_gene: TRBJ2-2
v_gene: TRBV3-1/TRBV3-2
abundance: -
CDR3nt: TGTGCCAGCAGCCTACTCCTTGGGAGGGGCACCGGGGAGCTGTTTTTT
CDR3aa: CASSLLLGRGTGELFF

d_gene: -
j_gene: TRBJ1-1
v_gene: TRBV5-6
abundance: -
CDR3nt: TGTGCCAGCAGAGTAGGAGGGTACGGGGAAGCTTTCTTT
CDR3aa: CASRVGGYGEAFF